This T cell receptor beta chain was recovered during a study of PD-1 blockade in classical Hodgkin lymphoma. Notes on this clone: Its specificity is not known.

Each of the patients experienced relapse following autologous stem cell transplantation, and their brentuximab vedotin exposure differed. Overall study findings and caveats: CD8+ TCR diversity did not rise significantly by C4D1, unlike CD4+. Causes of the repertoire differences remain undefined, possibly disease activity or prior therapy.

Profiled with immunoSEQ multiplex PCR; TCRdb holds only in-frame clones, not every one. The sample lists fewer than 70,000 clones; roughly 91% were seen once. The CDR3 runs to 17 residues. V shed 2 bases, J shed 1 base, and the junction held 7 bases outside the gene matches. CDR1 is SGHVS and CDR2 is FNYEAQ in the germline V gene. This receptor was taken from a human donor with classical Hodgkin lymphoma. The sample in question was peripheral blood mononuclear cells (PBMCs), obtained before the second cycle of nivolumab. The V gene is TRBV7-6, the J gene TRBJ2-3; 9 bases map to TRBD2. This CDR3 is CASSLRSAGGGTDTQYF. Here the CDR3 DNA reads TGTGCCAGCAGCTTAAGGAGCGCGGGGGGGGGCACAGATACGCAGTATTTT.